Shown below are 32 T cell receptor beta chains from a single sample sequenced in a study of blood T cell repertoires in COVID-19. Produced via immunoSEQ multiplex PCR; TCRdb's table is partial and in-frame only. The sample includes some 78,000 clones, around 83% seen only once; the top ten take 3% to 4%. Sequenced: peripheral blood. The receptors were gathered from a man aged 50-60 years with acute or convalescent COVID-19.

The chain is built from TRBV19 and TRBJ2-2; TRBD2 matches at 10 bases. The CDR3 covers 17 residues. Germline V gene lookup returns CDR1 LNHDA and CDR2 SQIVND (reference sequence). The V gene end was trimmed by 4 bases and the J gene end by 3 bases; junction bases not matched to a gene: 8. For the CDR3, the DNA is TGTGCCAGTAGTACCCGAGAAGCGGGAGGGGACACCGGGGAGCTGTTTTTT. This encodes CASSTREAGGDTGELFF.

This chain joins TRBV18 and TRBJ2-1; no reliable D call. V was clipped by 9 bases and J by 0 bases, with 9 bases between them. Germline V CDR1 and CDR2: KGHSH, LQKENI. The CDR3 consists of 13 residues. CDR3 DNA: TGTGCCAGTGCTAAGAGCTCCTACAATGAGCAGTTCTTC. Protein sequence: CASAKSSYNEQFF.

The chain uses TRBV12-5 and TRBJ2-7; D call uncertain. V dropped 7 bases and J dropped 7 bases, with 11 bases sitting between them. This CDR3 spans 11 amino acids. The germline V gene encodes CDR1 LGHNT and CDR2 FRNRAP. The CDR3 DNA sequence: TGTGCTAGTGCCCTTACTTCAGAGCAGTACTTC. Its protein product is CASALTSEQYF.

This clone was seen only once. The chain is built from TRBV12-3 or TRBV12-4 and TRBJ2-2; no reliable D call. Trimming cost V 6 bases and J 2 bases, with 7 bases left between them. This CDR3 comprises 13 residues. CDR3 nucleotides: TGTGCCAGCAGGGTTACTAACACCGGGGAGCTGTTTTTT. It is translated as CASRVTNTGELFF.

The J gene is TRBJ2-3, the V gene TRBV10-3; 7 nucleotides align to TRBD2. Unmatched junction bases numbered 15, after V lost 0 bases and J lost 6 bases. Germline CDR1 and CDR2: ENHRY and SYGVKD. The CDR3 has 18 residues. In DNA form, the CDR3 reads TGTGCCATCAGTGAGTCCAGTCTAGCGGCGACCCCTGGGGATACGCAGTATTTT. Translation: CAISESSLAATPGDTQYF.

This clone has a single count. This chain links TRBV6-2 or TRBV6-3 with TRBJ2-5; TRBD1 aligns across 7 bases. The CDR3 loop spans 14 amino acids. The V gene end was trimmed by 2 bases and the J gene end by 5 bases; junction bases not matched to a gene: 5. The germline V gene encodes CDR1 MNHEY and CDR2 SVGEGT. CDR3 region: CASSYRGRPETQYF. CDR3 DNA sequence: TGTGCCAGCAGTTACAGGGGGCGCCCGGAGACCCAGTACTTC.

The chain joins TRBV11-3 to TRBJ1-1, with D perhaps TRBD1 (6 bases). CDR3 length: 18 amino acids. Between the trimmed V and J ends, which lost 0 bases and 1 base, there was a span of 18 bases. The germline V gene has CDR1 SGHNT and CDR2 YENEEA. The CDR3: CASSLDQNGGRENTEAFF. The CDR3, as DNA: TGTGCCAGCAGCTTAGATCAGAATGGGGGCAGGGAGAACACTGAAGCTTTCTTT.

The chain recombines TRBV5-1 with TRBJ2-7; perhaps TRBD2 as D (6 bases). V dropped 4 bases and J dropped 6 bases, with 14 bases sitting between them. This CDR3 comprises 13 residues. The germline V gene encodes CDR1 SGHRS and CDR2 YFSETQ. CDR3 amino acids: CASSAGSGLEQYF. The CDR3 DNA sequence: TGCGCCAGCAGCGCGGGGAGCGGTCTCGAGCAGTACTTC.

Here the CDR3 DNA reads TGCAGCGTACCCGTAGGGGACAGACAGAGGGGGGAGCTGTTTTTT. It codes for CSVPVGDRQRGELFF. The chain joins TRBV29-1 to TRBJ2-2; 7 bases map to TRBD1. Germline CDR1 reads SQVTM; CDR2 reads ANQGSEA. The CDR3 covers 15 residues. J gave up 8 bases and V 6 bases, and 15 bases lay outside the gene matches.

The chain is built from TRBV7-2 and TRBJ1-2, with a tentative D call TRBD1 (5 bases). The ends were cut back, 4 bases at V and 2 bases at J, with 14 bases in the middle. The CDR3 loop spans 15 amino acids. Germline CDR1 SGHTA, CDR2 FQGNSA. This CDR3 reads CASSSYSTGNYGYTF. The CDR3 DNA reads as TGTGCCAGCAGCTCATATTCTACAGGAAACTATGGCTACACCTTC.

This chain links TRBV18 with TRBJ1-5, with D tentatively TRBD1 (5 bases). V lost 0 bases and J 2 bases, leaving 8 bases between the germline ends. The V gene's germline CDR1 is KGHSH and CDR2 LQKENI. CDR3 length: 15 amino acids. The CDR3 sequence is CASSPPARGNQPQHF. CDR3 sequence (DNA): TGTGCCAGCTCACCACCTGCCAGGGGCAATCAGCCCCAGCATTTT.

This clone has just a few counts. The chain joins TRBV4-2 to TRBJ2-2, with 11 bases that match TRBD1. CDR3 length: 17 residues. After removal of 4 bases from V and 3 bases from J, the junction contained 7 bases not matched to a gene. Germline V CDR1 and CDR2: LGHNA, YNFKEQ. CDR3 bases: TGTGCCAGCAGCCTAATCCGGGACAGGGGGGACACCGGGGAGCTGTTTTTT. Protein product: CASSLIRDRGDTGELFF.

The chain combines TRBV27 with TRBJ2-7; 10 bases map to TRBD2. CDR3 length equals 14 residues. Germline CDR1 MNHEY, CDR2 SMNVEV (reference sequence). Trimming cost V 4 bases and J 3 bases; bases outside gene matches: 3. The CDR3 sequence is CASSWTSGNYEQYF. CDR3 DNA sequence: TGTGCCAGCAGTTGGACTAGCGGTAACTACGAGCAGTACTTC.

The chain uses TRBV4-3 and TRBJ1-4; perhaps TRBD1 as D (6 bases). In germline, CDR1 is LGHNA, CDR2 YSLEER. This CDR3 comprises 14 residues. The ends were cut back, 4 bases at V and 7 bases at J, with 13 bases in the middle. CDR3 residues: CASSPNRESEKLFF. In nucleotides, the CDR3 is TGCGCCAGCAGCCCAAACAGGGAGTCTGAAAAACTGTTTTTT.

The chain has TRBV3-1 (or the pseudogene TRBV3-2) and TRBJ2-1; D is possibly TRBD1 (5 bases). CDR1 and CDR2 (germline): LGHDT, YNNKEL (reference sequence). The length of the CDR3 is 17 residues. The germline V and J ends were trimmed by 2 bases and 8 bases, with 22 bases remaining between them. The CDR3 spells CASSQRRVVVMSDEQFF. The CDR3 nucleotides are TGTGCCAGCAGCCAACGCAGGGTAGTGGTAATGTCGGATGAGCAGTTCTTC.

This chain uses TRBV7-2 with TRBJ2-7; a weak D match, TRBD1 (6 bases). This CDR3 has 15 amino acids. Germline V lookup: CDR1 SGHTA, CDR2 FQGNSA. V was clipped by 3 bases and J by 5 bases, with 17 bases between them. Written as DNA, the CDR3 is TGTGCCAGCAGCTTCACCTTTGCTACAGGGCACGAGCAGTACTTC. Translated, it gives CASSFTFATGHEQYF.

V is TRBV10-3 and J is TRBJ2-7, with 8 bases fitting TRBD1. Germline values: CDR1 ENHRY, CDR2 SYGVKD. The CDR3 loop spans 14 amino acids. J gave up 0 bases and V 6 bases, and 4 bases lay outside the gene matches. The CDR3 nucleotides are TGTGCCATCAGCGGACAGGGCCGCTCCTACGAGCAGTACTTC. This sequence encodes CAISGQGRSYEQYF.

The chain uses TRBV5-1 and TRBJ2-3, with 10 bases aligning to TRBD2. The CDR3 consists of 15 residues. V lost 2 bases to trimming and J lost 5 bases; unmatched junction nucleotides: 5. Germline lookup yields CDR1 SGHRS and CDR2 YFSETQ. The CDR3 bases are TGCGCCAGCAGCTTCTTAGCGGGGGGTGGAGATACGCAGTATTTT. Encoded protein: CASSFLAGGGDTQYF.

J is TRBJ2-7 and V is TRBV5-8; weak D call: TRBD2 (6 bases). V lost 0 bases and J lost 4, with 14 bases in between. Germline V gives CDR1 SGHTS, CDR2 YDEGEE. The CDR3 is 15 amino acids. The chain's CDR3 is CASSLGGGRGYEQYF. DNA of the CDR3: TGTGCCAGCAGCTTGGGAGGAGGGCGCGGATACGAGCAGTACTTC.

This clone was observed a handful of times. The chain links TRBV6-6 to TRBJ1-6, with D hard to call. Looked up from germline, CDR1 is MNHNY and CDR2 is SVGAGI (reference sequence). The CDR3 is 14 amino acids. The V end was cut by 0 bases, the J end by 7 bases, with 7 bases between. Written as DNA, the CDR3 is TGTGCCAGCAGTTACTCTGAGAGGAATTCACCCCTCCACTTT. Its protein is CASSYSERNSPLHF.

This chain links TRBV19 with TRBJ1-4, with TRBD1 matching 8 bases. The germline CDR1 and CDR2 sequences are LNHDA and SQIVND (reference sequence). This CDR3 region has 13 residues. After removal of 5 bases from V and 10 bases from J, the junction contained 6 bases not matched to a gene. CDR3 loop: CASSVDRGRKLFF. CDR3 nucleotides: TGTGCCAGTAGTGTTGACAGGGGTCGAAAACTGTTTTTT.

The chain uses TRBV6-5 and TRBJ2-7; a possible D gene is TRBD1 (6 bases). The germline V gene encodes CDR1 MNHEY and CDR2 SVGAGI. Trimming shortened V by 7 bases and J by 5 bases, and 15 bases separated the two germline ends. This CDR3 spans 13 amino acids. The CDR3 spells CASTTRGYNEQYF. CDR3 nucleotide sequence: TGTGCCAGCACCACAAGGGGGTACAACGAGCAGTACTTC.

The V and J genes are TRBV18 and TRBJ2-1, with TRBD2 matching over 8 bases. Germline CDR1 reads KGHSH; CDR2 reads LQKENI. This CDR3 has 16 amino acids. Trimming at V came to 0 bases and at J to 7 bases, leaving 8 bases not matched to a gene. The CDR3 region has the DNA TGTGCCAGCTCACCACCTGGGGGACTAGTTTCGAATGAGCAGTTCTTC. Its translation: CASSPPGGLVSNEQFF.

CDR3 loop: CASMGRTEAFF. CDR3 nucleotide sequence: TGTGCCAGCATGGGGAGGACTGAAGCTTTCTTT. This chain links TRBV6-5 with TRBJ1-1; D gene uncertain. This CDR3 comprises 11 residues. Between the trimmed V and J ends, which lost 7 bases and 5 bases, there was a span of 8 bases. Germline CDR1 reads MNHEY; CDR2 reads SVGAGI.

The rearrangement links TRBV19 to TRBJ1-6; a possible D gene is TRBD1 (5 bases). Trimming shortened V by 5 bases and J by 4 bases, and 12 bases separated the two germline ends. Per germline, CDR1 LNHDA and CDR2 SQIVND (reference sequence). The CDR3 covers 15 residues. DNA for the CDR3: TGTGCCAGTAGTGAACAAGGGGTTTATAATTCACCCCTCCACTTT. This gives the protein CASSEQGVYNSPLHF.

The CDR3 sequence is CASSYDRNNSPLHF. The DNA of the CDR3 is TGTGCCAGCAGTTACGACAGAAACAATTCACCCCTCCACTTT. The chain has TRBV6-2 or TRBV6-3 and TRBJ1-6; perhaps TRBD1 as D (5 bases). Trimming removed 2 bases from V and 7 bases from J, with 9 bases in between. CDR1 is MNHEY and CDR2 is SVGEGT in the germline V gene. The CDR3 has 14 amino acids.

The chain links TRBV12-3 or TRBV12-4 to TRBJ2-1; TRBD2 agrees at 8 bases. CDR3 length: 12 amino acids. Trimming removed 6 bases from V and 10 bases from J; junction bases left unmatched: 5. CDR3 sequence: CASRRGAGEQFF. In DNA, the CDR3 is TGTGCCAGCAGGCGGGGGGCAGGAGAGCAGTTCTTC.

This chain links TRBV7-6 with TRBJ2-5; D unclear. The CDR3 consists of 13 residues. Germline-derived CDR1 and CDR2 are SGHVS and FNYEAQ. V shed 4 bases and J shed 4 bases, with 10 bases lying between them. The CDR3 region is CASSSRVGETQYF. As DNA, the CDR3 is TGTGCCAGCAGCTCAAGAGTTGGAGAGACCCAGTACTTC. Supplemented by reference TRBV7-6 and TRBJ2-5, the full variable domain reads GAGVSQSPRYKVTKRGQDVALRCDPISGHVSLYWYRQALGQGPEFLTYFNYEAQQDKSGLPNDRFSAERPEGSISTLTIQRTEQRDSAMYRCASSSRVGETQYFGPGTRLLVL.

The J gene is TRBJ2-7, the V gene TRBV28; D perhaps matches TRBD1 (5 bases). The CDR3 sequence is 13 residues long. The V end was cut by 4 bases, the J end by 2 bases, with 9 bases between. Germline V CDR1 and CDR2: MDHEN, SYDVKM. CDR3 region: CASSYTGPYEQYF. CDR3 bases: TGTGCCAGCAGTTACACAGGTCCCTACGAGCAGTACTTC.

The genes are TRBV10-3 and TRBJ1-3; possibly TRBD1 for D (6 bases). The CDR3 extends over 13 amino acids. Trimming shortened V by 8 bases and J by 1 base, and 9 bases separated the two germline ends. CDR1 is ENHRY, CDR2 SYGVKD, per germline. CDR3 residues: CAILGGSGNTIYF. The CDR3 coding sequence is TGTGCCATCCTAGGGGGATCTGGAAACACCATATATTTT.

The rearrangement joins TRBV10-3 to TRBJ1-5; D is perhaps TRBD1 (6 bases). V was cut by 10 bases and J by 3 bases, with 10 bases left in between. The CDR3 extends over 12 amino acids. Germline values: CDR1 ENHRY, CDR2 SYGVKD. The CDR3 is CASNRDNQPQHF. The DNA for the CDR3 is TGTGCCAGCAACAGGGACAATCAGCCCCAGCATTTT.

The rearrangement joins TRBV30 to TRBJ1-3; D uncertain. Germline lookup yields CDR1 GTSNPN and CDR2 SVGIG (reference sequence). Trimming pared 3 bases from V and 1 base from J, leaving 7 bases between. The CDR3 consists of 13 residues. The CDR3 nucleotides are TGTGCCTGGAGCGGGTCTTCTGGAAACACCATATATTTT. Translation gives CAWSGSSGNTIYF.